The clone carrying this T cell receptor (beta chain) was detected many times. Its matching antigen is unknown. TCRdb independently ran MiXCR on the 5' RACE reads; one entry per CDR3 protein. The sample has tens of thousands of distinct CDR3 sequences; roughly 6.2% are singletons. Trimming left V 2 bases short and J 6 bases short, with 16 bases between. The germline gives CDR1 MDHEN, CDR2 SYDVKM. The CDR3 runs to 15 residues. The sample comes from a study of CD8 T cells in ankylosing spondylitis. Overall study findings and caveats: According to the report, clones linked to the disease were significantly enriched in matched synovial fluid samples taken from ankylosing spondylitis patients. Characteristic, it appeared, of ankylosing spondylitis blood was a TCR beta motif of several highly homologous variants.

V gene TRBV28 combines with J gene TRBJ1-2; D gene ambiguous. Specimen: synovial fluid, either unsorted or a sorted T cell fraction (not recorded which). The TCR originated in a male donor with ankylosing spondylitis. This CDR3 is CASSLTEWMVDGYTF. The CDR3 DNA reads TGTGCCAGCAGTTTAACTGAGTGGATGGTTGATGGCTACACCTTC.